What follows are 2 T cell receptor beta chains derived from one specimen sequenced in a study of OX40 agonist ivuxolimab in advanced cancers. TCRdb's table, derived via immunoSEQ multiplex PCR, lists solely in-frame clones and lacks some. The table shows 20,000 to 30,000 clones, with 85% to 90% occurring only once. The source was CD4+ or CD8+ T cells sorted from blood, collected in a trial of the OX40 agonist ivuxolimab. The receptors originated from an adult with an advanced solid tumor such as melanoma, head and neck, liver or kidney cancer.

J is TRBJ2-7 and V is TRBV4-3; weak D call: TRBD2 (7 bases). The CDR3 is 13 amino acids. The germline V gene encodes CDR1 LGHNA and CDR2 YSLEER. V lost 2 bases and J 9 bases, leaving 14 bases between the germline ends. The CDR3 DNA is TGCGCCAGCAGCCAAAATAGGGGGGAGGGGCAGTACTTC. It codes for CASSQNRGEGQYF.

This sequence joins TRBV6-1 and TRBJ2-1; D is unclear. The germline V gene encodes CDR1 MNHNS and CDR2 SASEGT. The ends were cut back, 2 bases at V and 7 bases at J, with 6 bases in the middle. This CDR3 has 12 amino acids. The CDR3 region is CASSEYGNEQFF. The CDR3 bases are TGTGCCAGCAGTGAATACGGGAATGAGCAGTTCTTC.